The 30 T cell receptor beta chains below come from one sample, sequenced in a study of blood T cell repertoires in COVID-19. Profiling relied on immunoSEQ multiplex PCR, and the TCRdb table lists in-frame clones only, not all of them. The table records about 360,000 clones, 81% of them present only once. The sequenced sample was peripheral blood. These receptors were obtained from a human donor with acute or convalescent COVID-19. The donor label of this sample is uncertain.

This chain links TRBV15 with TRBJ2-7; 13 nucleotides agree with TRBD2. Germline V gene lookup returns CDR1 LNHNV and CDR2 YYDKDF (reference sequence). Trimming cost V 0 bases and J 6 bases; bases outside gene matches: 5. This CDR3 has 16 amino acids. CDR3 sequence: CATSRELTSGRLEQYF. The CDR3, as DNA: TGTGCCACCAGCAGAGAATTGACTAGCGGGAGGCTCGAGCAGTACTTC.

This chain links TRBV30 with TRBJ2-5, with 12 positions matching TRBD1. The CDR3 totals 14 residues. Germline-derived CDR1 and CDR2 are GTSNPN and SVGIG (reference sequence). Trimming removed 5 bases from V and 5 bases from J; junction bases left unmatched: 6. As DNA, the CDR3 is TGTGCCTGGGGGGGACAGGGGGCAAGGGAGACCCAGTACTTC. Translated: CAWGGQGARETQYF.

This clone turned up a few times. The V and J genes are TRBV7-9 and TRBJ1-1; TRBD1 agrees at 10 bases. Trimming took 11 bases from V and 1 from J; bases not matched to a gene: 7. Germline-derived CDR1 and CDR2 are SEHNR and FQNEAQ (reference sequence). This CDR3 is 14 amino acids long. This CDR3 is CAGRGQGTNTEAFF. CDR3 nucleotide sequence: TGTGCCGGGCGGGGACAGGGGACGAACACTGAAGCTTTCTTT.

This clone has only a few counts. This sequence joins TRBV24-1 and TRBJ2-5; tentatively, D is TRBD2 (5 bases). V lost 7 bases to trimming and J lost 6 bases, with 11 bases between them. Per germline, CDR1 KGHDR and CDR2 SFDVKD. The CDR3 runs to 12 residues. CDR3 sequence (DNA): TGTGCCACCAGCGACGGGAAAAAGACCCAGTACTTC. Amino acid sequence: CATSDGKKTQYF.

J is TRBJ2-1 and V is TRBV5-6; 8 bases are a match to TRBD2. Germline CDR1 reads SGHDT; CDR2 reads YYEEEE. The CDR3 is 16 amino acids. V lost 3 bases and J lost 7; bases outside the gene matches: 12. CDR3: CASSSTGSGSLNEQFF. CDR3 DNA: TGTGCCAGCAGCTCGACGGGGAGCGGGAGTTTGAATGAGCAGTTCTTC.

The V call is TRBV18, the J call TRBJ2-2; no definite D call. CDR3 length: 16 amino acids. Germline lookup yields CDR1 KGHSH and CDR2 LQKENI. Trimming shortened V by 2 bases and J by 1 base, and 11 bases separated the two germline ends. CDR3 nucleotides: TGTGCCAGCTCACCAGCCGGTACGTTGAACACCGGGGAGCTGTTTTTT. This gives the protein CASSPAGTLNTGELFF.

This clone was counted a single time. CDR3 DNA sequence: TGTGCCAGCTCACCATTGCCTCAGGGACAGGGGTTGCGGCAGCCCCAGCATTTT. It encodes CASSPLPQGQGLRQPQHF. The gene calls are TRBV18 and TRBJ1-5, with 10 nucleotides matching TRBD1. The V and J ends lost 2 bases and 7 bases, in that order; junction bases with no gene match: 14. The CDR3 sequence is 18 residues long. Germline V gene sequence: CDR1 KGHSH, CDR2 LQKENI. Combining the CDR3 with reference TRBV18 and TRBJ1-5 gives the whole variable domain NAGVMQNPRHLVRRRGQEARLRCSPMKGHSHVYWYRQLPEEGLKFMVYLQKENIIDESGMPKERFSAEFPKEGPSILRIQQVVRGDSAAYFCASSPLPQGQGLRQPQHFGDGTRLSIL.

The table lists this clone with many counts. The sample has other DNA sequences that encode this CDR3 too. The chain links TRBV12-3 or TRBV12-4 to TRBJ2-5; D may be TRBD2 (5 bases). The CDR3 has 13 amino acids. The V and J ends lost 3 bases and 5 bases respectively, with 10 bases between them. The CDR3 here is CASSLPEGETQYF. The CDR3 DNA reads TGTGCCAGCAGTTTGCCCGAGGGTGAGACCCAGTACTTC.

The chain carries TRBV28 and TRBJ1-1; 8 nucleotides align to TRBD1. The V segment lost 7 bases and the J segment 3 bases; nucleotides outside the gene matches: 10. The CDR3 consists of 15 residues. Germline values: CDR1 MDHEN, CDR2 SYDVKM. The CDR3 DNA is TGTGCCAGCACTCATGGGACAGGCCGGCACACTGAAGCTTTCTTT. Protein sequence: CASTHGTGRHTEAFF.

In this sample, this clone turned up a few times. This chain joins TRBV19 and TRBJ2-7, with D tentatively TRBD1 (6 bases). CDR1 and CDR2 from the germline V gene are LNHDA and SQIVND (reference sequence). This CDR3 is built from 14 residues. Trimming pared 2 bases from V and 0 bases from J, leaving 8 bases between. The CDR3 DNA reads TGTGCCAGTAGTATAAGACAGGACTCCTACGAGCAGTACTTC. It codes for CASSIRQDSYEQYF.

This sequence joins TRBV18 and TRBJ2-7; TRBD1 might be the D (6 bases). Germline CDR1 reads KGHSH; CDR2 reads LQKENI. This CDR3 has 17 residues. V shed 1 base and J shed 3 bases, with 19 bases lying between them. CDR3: CASSPRFMGTTNYEQYF. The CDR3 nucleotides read TGTGCCAGCTCACCACGTTTCATGGGGACAACTAACTACGAGCAGTACTTC.

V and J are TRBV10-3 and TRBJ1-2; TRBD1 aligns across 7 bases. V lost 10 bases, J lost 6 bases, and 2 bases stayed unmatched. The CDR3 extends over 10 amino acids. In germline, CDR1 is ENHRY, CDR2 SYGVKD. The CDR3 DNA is TGTGCCACAGGACAGGATGGCTACACCTTC. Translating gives CATGQDGYTF.

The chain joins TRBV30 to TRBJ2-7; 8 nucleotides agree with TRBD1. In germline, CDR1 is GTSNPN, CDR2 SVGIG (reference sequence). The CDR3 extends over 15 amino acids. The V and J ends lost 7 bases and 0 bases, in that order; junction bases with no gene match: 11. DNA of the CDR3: TGTGCCTTAGACCGATGGGGACAGGCCTCCTACGAGCAGTACTTC. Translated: CALDRWGQASYEQYF.

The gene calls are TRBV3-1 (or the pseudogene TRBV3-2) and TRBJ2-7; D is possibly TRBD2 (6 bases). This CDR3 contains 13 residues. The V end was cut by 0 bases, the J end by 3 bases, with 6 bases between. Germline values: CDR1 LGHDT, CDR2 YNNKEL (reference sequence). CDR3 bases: TGTGCCAGCAGCCAAGAGGGACTCTACGAGCAGTACTTC. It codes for CASSQEGLYEQYF.

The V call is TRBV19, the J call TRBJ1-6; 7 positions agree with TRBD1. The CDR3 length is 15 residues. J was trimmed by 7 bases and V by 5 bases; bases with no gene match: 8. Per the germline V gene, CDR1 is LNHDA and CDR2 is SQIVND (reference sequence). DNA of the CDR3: TGTGCCAGTAGTGCGTTACAGGGGAAGAATTCACCCCTCCACTTT. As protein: CASSALQGKNSPLHF.

The CDR3 is CASRGDRGLGYTF. The CDR3 nucleotides read TGTGCCAGCAGGGGAGACAGGGGGCTTGGCTACACCTTC. The V and J genes are TRBV6-5 and TRBJ1-2; 10 bases are a match to TRBD1. The length of the CDR3 is 13 residues. Per germline, CDR1 MNHEY and CDR2 SVGAGI. V dropped 6 bases and J dropped 7; count of bases not matched to a gene: 5.

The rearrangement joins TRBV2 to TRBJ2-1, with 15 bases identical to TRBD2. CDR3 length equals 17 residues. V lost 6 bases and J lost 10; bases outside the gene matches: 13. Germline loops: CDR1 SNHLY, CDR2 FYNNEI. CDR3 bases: TGTGCCAGCAGGAAAGGGGGACTAGCGGGAGGACCCCAGGAGCAGTTCTTC. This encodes CASRKGGLAGGPQEQFF. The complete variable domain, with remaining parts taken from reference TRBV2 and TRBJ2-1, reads EPEVTQTPSHQVTQMGQEVILRCVPISNHLYFYWYRQILGQKVEFLVSFYNNEISEKSEIFDDQFSVERPDGSNFTLKIRSTKLEDSAMYFCASRKGGLAGGPQEQFFGPGTRLTVL.

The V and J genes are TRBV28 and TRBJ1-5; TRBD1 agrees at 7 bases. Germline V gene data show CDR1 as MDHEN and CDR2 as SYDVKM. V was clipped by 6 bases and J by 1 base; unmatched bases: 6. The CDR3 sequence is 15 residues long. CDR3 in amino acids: CASRPTGASNQPQHF. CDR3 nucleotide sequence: TGTGCCAGCAGACCCACAGGGGCGAGCAATCAGCCCCAGCATTTT.

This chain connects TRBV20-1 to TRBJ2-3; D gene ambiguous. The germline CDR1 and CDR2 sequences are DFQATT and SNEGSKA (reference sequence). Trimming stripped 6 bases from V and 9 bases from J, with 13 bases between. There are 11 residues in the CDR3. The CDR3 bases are TGCAGTGCCCCAAGAGCCAACACGCAGTATTTT. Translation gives CSAPRANTQYF.

The CDR3 DNA reads as TGTGCCACCAGTGAGTTAGCGGGGGTTGGAAACACCATATATTTT. Translating it yields CATSELAGVGNTIYF. The chain has TRBV24-1 and TRBJ1-3, with a weak D call TRBD1 (5 bases). V was trimmed by 4 bases and J by 3 bases, leaving 12 bases between them. The CDR3 spans 15 residues. Germline CDR1 is KGHDR and CDR2 is SFDVKD.

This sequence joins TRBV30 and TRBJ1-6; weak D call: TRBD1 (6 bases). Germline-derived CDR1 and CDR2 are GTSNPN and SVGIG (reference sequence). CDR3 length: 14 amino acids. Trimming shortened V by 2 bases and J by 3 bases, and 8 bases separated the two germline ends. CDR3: CAWSYRVYNSPLHF. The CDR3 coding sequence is TGTGCCTGGAGTTACAGGGTCTATAATTCACCCCTCCACTTT.

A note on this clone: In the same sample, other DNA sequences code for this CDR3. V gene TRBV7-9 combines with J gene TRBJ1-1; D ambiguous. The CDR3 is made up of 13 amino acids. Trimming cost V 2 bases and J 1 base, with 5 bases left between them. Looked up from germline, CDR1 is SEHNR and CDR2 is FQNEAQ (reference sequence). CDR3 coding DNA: TGTGCCAGCAGCTTATCCGGGAACACTGAAGCTTTCTTT. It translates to CASSLSGNTEAFF.

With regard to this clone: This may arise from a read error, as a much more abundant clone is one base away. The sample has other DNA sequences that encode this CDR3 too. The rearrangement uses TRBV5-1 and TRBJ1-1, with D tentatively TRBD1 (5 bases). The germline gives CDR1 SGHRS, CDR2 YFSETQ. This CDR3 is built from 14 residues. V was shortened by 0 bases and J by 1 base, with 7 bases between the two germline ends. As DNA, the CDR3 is TGCGCCAGCAGCTTGGGACAGACGAACACTGAAGCTTTCTTT. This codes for CASSLGQTNTEAFF.

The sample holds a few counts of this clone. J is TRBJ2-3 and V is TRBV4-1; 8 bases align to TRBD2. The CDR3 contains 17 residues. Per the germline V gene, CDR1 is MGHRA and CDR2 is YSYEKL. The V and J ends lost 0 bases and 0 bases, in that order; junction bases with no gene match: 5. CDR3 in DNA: TGCGCCAGCAGCCAAGATTACGGGGGGGGCAGCACAGATACGCAGTATTTT. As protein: CASSQDYGGGSTDTQYF.

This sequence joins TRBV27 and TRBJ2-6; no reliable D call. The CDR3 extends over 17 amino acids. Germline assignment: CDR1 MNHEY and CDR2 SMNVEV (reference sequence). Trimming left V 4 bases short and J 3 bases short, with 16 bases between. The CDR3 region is CASSSASVVYGANVLTF. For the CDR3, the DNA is TGTGCCAGCAGTTCCGCTTCGGTGGTCTATGGGGCCAACGTCCTGACTTTC. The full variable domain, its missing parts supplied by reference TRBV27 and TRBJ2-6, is EAQVTQNPRYLITVTGKKLTVTCSQNMNHEYMSWYRQDPGLGLRQIYYSMNVEVTDKGDVPEGYKVSRKEKRNFPLILESPSPNQTSLYFCASSSASVVYGANVLTFGAGSRLTVL.

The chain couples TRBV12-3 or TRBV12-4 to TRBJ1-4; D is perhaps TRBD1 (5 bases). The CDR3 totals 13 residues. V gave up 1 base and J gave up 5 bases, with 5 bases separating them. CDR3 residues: CASSLGTNEKLFF. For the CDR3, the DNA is TGTGCCAGCAGTTTAGGGACAAATGAAAAACTGTTTTTT.

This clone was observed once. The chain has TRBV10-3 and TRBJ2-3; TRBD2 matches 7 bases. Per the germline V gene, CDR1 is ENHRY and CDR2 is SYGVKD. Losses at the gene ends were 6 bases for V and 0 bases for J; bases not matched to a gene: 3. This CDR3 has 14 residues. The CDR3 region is CAISGRQSTDTQYF. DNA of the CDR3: TGTGCCATCAGCGGGAGGCAAAGCACAGATACGCAGTATTTT.

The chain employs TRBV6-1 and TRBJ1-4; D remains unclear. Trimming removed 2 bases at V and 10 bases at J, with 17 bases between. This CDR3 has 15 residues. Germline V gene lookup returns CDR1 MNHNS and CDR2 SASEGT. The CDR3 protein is CASSEPAGTVAKLFF. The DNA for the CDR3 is TGTGCCAGCAGTGAACCCGCAGGAACAGTGGCAAAACTGTTTTTT.

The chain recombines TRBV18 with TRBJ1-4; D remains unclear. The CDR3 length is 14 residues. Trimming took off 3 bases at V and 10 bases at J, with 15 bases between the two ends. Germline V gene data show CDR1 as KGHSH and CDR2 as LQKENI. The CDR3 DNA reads TGTGCCAGCTCACCTCACACCACAGACGCAAAACTGTTTTTT. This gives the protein CASSPHTTDAKLFF.

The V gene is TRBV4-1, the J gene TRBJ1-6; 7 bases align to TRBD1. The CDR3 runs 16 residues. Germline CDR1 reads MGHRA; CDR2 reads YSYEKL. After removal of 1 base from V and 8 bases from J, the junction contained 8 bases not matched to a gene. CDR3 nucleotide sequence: TGCGCCAGCAGCCAAGCAATGAGGGGGCTCGATTCACCCCTCCACTTT. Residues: CASSQAMRGLDSPLHF.